This T cell receptor beta chain was identified during a study of lymphopenia after photon versus proton radiotherapy. Germline V gene sequence: CDR1 MGHRA, CDR2 YSYEKL. This CDR3 has 17 residues. With 4 bases removed from V and 0 bases from J, the gap between germline ends came to 19 bases. Sequencing was performed with immunoSEQ multiplex PCR; in TCRdb, only in-frame clones are kept and a portion is missing. The table has more than 25,000 clones, under 90% seen once. The sequencing here drew on peripheral blood, taken from a patient treated with photon-based radiotherapy. The V gene is TRBV4-1, the J gene TRBJ2-7, with a possible D match to TRBD1 (7 bases). The clonotype comes from a woman in her fifties or sixties with pancreatic cancer. CDR3 DNA sequence: TGCGCCAGCAGCCCGGGGTTTATGCAGGGGGGCTCCTACGAGCAGTACTTC. Residues: CASSPGFMQGGSYEQYF.